The sequence of this T cell receptor (beta chain) was determined in a study of T cells and Merkel cell carcinoma outcomes. The method was immunoSEQ multiplex PCR; TCRdb's version includes in-frame clones alone and lacks a portion of them. The data contain some 2,000 clones, 77% of them singletons. Notes on the study in general: Repertoire plus T-cell density reportedly predicted Merkel cell carcinoma outcomes.

Comments on this clone: Its specificity is unknown.

The CDR3 has 14 residues. V was pared by 5 bases and J by 5 bases, with 6 bases of the junction left unmatched. Germline assignment: CDR1 SQVTM and CDR2 ANQGSEA. Sequencing used tumor tissue from Merkel cell carcinoma. This rearrangement joins TRBV29-1 to TRBJ2-2; 9 bases are a match to TRBD2. The sequence was collected from a human donor with Merkel cell carcinoma. CDR3 DNA: TGCAGCGTTTGGGGACTAGCCGGGACCGGGGAGCTGTTTTTT. This codes for CSVWGLAGTGELFF.